Presented here are 2 T cell receptor beta chains from one specimen sequenced in a study of cytomegalovirus exposure and HLA in healthy donors. Profiled with immunoSEQ multiplex PCR; TCRdb holds only in-frame clones, not every one. The sample carries 300,000 to 450,000 clones, more than 80% recorded once. The sequenced sample was PBMCs. These receptors all stem from a woman between 18 and 29 years old in good health and CMV-seronegative.

The rearrangement uses TRBV6-5 and TRBJ1-2, with unresolved D. The germline gives CDR1 MNHEY, CDR2 SVGAGI. This CDR3 region has 13 residues. The V and J ends lost 9 bases and 0 bases respectively, with 11 bases between them. The CDR3 region is CASYSSTNYGYTF. CDR3 DNA sequence: TGTGCCAGTTACAGTTCCACTAACTATGGCTACACCTTC.

This clone appeared a single time. The gene calls are TRBV28 and TRBJ2-1; 9 nucleotides match TRBD2. The CDR3 spans 19 residues. Trimming removed 7 bases from V and 0 bases from J; junction bases left unmatched: 16. Germline values: CDR1 MDHEN, CDR2 SYDVKM. The CDR3 sequence is CASIPLAGLTQSSYNEQFF. The CDR3, as DNA: TGTGCCAGCATTCCCCTAGCGGGACTAACCCAGAGCTCCTACAATGAGCAGTTCTTC.